These 13 T cell receptor beta chains originate from one sample sequenced in a study of CD8 T cells in ankylosing spondylitis (dated by TCRdb to 2016 to 2017). Library creation used 5' RACE. These reads were obtained on an Illumina HiSeq 2500. TCRdb trimmed public reads at Q25 via fastp, called clones via MiXCR and kept in-frame beta chains. Rows are combined by CDR3 protein, so each entry shows the most common genes and DNA. The sample table contains around 230,000 distinct CDR3 sequences; only one count was recorded for 8.6% of them. Under 7.5% of the sample is held by the ten biggest clonotypes. Sequencing was done on a sample of blood, either unsorted or a sorted T cell fraction (not recorded which). The source of these receptors is a male donor with ankylosing spondylitis or in good health (not recorded which).

The chain joins TRBV7-2 to TRBJ2-7; D assignment may be TRBD1 or TRBD2 (5 bases each). The CDR3 contains 18 residues. Trimming stripped 0 bases from V and 3 bases from J, with 21 bases between. Germline CDR1 is SGHTA and CDR2 is FQGNSA. CDR3 sequence reads: CASSLAGHEASSYYEQYF. The CDR3 nucleotides read TGTGCCAGCAGCTTAGCCGGACACGAAGCTAGCTCCTACTACGAGCAGTACTTC.

This clonotype was counted many times. J is TRBJ1-2 and V is TRBV5-1; 7 bases map to TRBD1. V shed 6 bases, J shed 2 bases, and the junction held 4 bases outside the gene matches. The CDR3 covers 13 residues. The germline V gene has CDR1 SGHRS and CDR2 YFSETQ. The chain's CDR3 is CASKATGNYGYTF. The CDR3 DNA is TGCGCCAGCAAAGCGACAGGGAACTATGGCTACACCTTC.

This clonotype has a count of ten or more. This sequence joins TRBV12-3 or TRBV12-4 and TRBJ1-4; TRBD1 might be the D (6 bases). CDR3 size: 14 residues. The germline V and J ends were trimmed by 7 bases and 2 bases, with 11 bases remaining between them. CDR3 sequence (DNA): TGTGCCAGCACCATCGGACAGACTAATGAAAAACTGTTTTTT. Translating it yields CASTIGQTNEKLFF.

In this sample, this clonotype turned up a few times. This CDR3 is CASSSTPRGRLEQFF. The DNA of the CDR3 is TGTGCCAGCAGCTCCACCCCCAGGGGGAGATTGGAGCAGTTCTTC. This chain uses TRBV7-6 with TRBJ2-1, with 7 nucleotides matching TRBD1. The V segment lost 4 bases and the J segment 10 bases; nucleotides outside the gene matches: 13. The CDR3 is 15 residues long. From germline, CDR1 is SGHVS and CDR2 FNYEAQ.

This clonotype was seen at least ten times. The chain recombines TRBV20-1 with TRBJ2-1, with TRBD2 matching over 10 bases. In germline, CDR1 is DFQATT, CDR2 SNEGSKA (reference sequence). The CDR3 covers 16 residues. Germline trimming cut 1 base from V and 0 bases from J; bases unmatched to any gene: 3. The CDR3 DNA reads as TGCAGTGCTAGAGGTAGCGGGGGGCCCTCCTACAATGAGCAGTTCTTC. Protein: CSARGSGGPSYNEQFF.

This clonotype was detected ten times or more. The chain uses TRBV29-1 and TRBJ2-3; no clear D. The germline CDR1 and CDR2 sequences are SQVTM and ANQGSEA. This CDR3 spans 13 amino acids. Trimming removed 2 bases at V and 2 bases at J, with 8 bases between. Written as DNA, the CDR3 is TGCAGCGTTGAAACCAGATACACAGATACGCAGTATTTT. Amino acid sequence: CSVETRYTDTQYF.

This clonotype has only a few counts. This chain uses TRBV9 with TRBJ2-1; 9 bases fit TRBD2. The CDR3 loop spans 16 amino acids. The J segment lost 5 bases and the V segment lost 2 bases, leaving 8 bases of the junction unmatched. CDR1 is SGDLS and CDR2 is YYNGEE in the germline V gene. The CDR3, as DNA: TGTGCCAGCAGCGTTGATATAGCGGGAGTGAACAATGAGCAGTTCTTC. This translates into CASSVDIAGVNNEQFF.

CDR3 protein: CASSFDTASTDTQYF. The CDR3 DNA reads as TGTGCCAGCAGCTTTGACACGGCGAGCACAGATACGCAGTATTTT. This chain uses TRBV14 with TRBJ2-3; D is unclear. Germline V gene sequence: CDR1 SGHDN, CDR2 FVKESK. The CDR3 extends over 15 amino acids. Trimming took 5 bases from V and 0 from J, leaving 12 bases between them. Full variable domain (rest looked up from reference TRBV14 and TRBJ2-3): EAGVTQFPSHSVIEKGQTVTLRCDPISGHDNLYWYRRVMGKEIKFLLHFVKESKQDESGMPNNRFLAERTGGTYSTLKVQPAELEDSGVYFCASSFDTASTDTQYFGPGTRLTVL.

There are many counts of this clonotype. V and J are TRBV6-2 or TRBV6-3 and TRBJ2-1, with TRBD2 matching over 7 bases. The germline V gene encodes CDR1 MNHEY and CDR2 SVGEGT. V dropped 8 bases and J dropped 0; count of bases not matched to a gene: 7. The CDR3 is 15 residues long. The CDR3 spells CASGRGESSYNEQFF. The DNA of the CDR3 is TGTGCCAGCGGGAGGGGAGAGAGCTCCTACAATGAGCAGTTCTTC.

This clonotype was observed many times. The chain is built from TRBV12-5 and TRBJ1-2, with D possibly matching TRBD1 (5 bases). Germline V gene lookup returns CDR1 LGHNT and CDR2 FRNRAP. The CDR3 has 15 amino acids. Trimming shortened V by 0 bases and J by 2 bases, and 10 bases separated the two germline ends. The CDR3 region is CASGLVGGWNYGYTF. The CDR3 DNA reads as TGTGCTAGTGGTTTGGTCGGGGGGTGGAACTATGGCTACACCTTC.

The chain couples TRBV7-2 to TRBJ2-3; no clear D. V was clipped by 1 base and J by 13 bases, with 12 bases between them. The CDR3 spans 12 residues. Germline V gives CDR1 SGHTA, CDR2 FQGNSA. For the CDR3, the DNA is TGTGCCAGCAGCTTAGACCAGATCTACAAGTATTTT. Protein product: CASSLDQIYKYF.

The chain couples TRBV20-1 to TRBJ1-2; D may be TRBD1 (5 bases). The CDR3 spans 13 residues. Germline CDR1 DFQATT, CDR2 SNEGSKA (reference sequence). V gave up 4 bases and J gave up 0 bases, with 9 bases separating them. The CDR3 DNA reads as TGCAGTGCTACGACAGAACCTAACTATGGCTACACCTTC. Amino acids: CSATTEPNYGYTF.

This clonotype showed up many times. The J gene is TRBJ2-1, the V gene TRBV10-3, with TRBD2 matching 10 bases. V was pared by 4 bases and J by 5 bases, with 8 bases of the junction left unmatched. The CDR3 spans 16 residues. Looked up from germline, CDR1 is ENHRY and CDR2 is SYGVKD. CDR3 loop: CAISGEREGRDNEQFF. The CDR3 DNA sequence: TGTGCCATCAGTGGGGAGCGGGAGGGCCGCGACAATGAGCAGTTCTTC.